Following are 26 T cell receptor beta chains from one sample sequenced in a study of Graves' ophthalmopathy and Graves' hyperthyroidism. The TCR beta CDR3 regions underwent amplification from RNA transcripts. HTBI primers were used in a first-round RT-PCR, which preceded a second-round multiplex PCR. TCRdb redid the calling of the multiplex PCR reads with MiXCR, one entry per CDR3 protein. The sample carries about 660,000 distinct CDR3 sequences, under 50% recorded once. Sequencing was performed on peripheral blood. The receptors come from an adult man with Graves' ophthalmopathy.

The rearrangement uses TRBV10-3 and TRBJ1-1; D is unresolved. This CDR3 region has 13 residues. Trimming removed 4 bases at V and 6 bases at J, with 12 bases between. Germline-derived CDR1 and CDR2 are ENHRY and SYGVKD. As DNA, the CDR3 is TGTGCCATCAGTGTAGGACCCAGCTCTGAAGCTTTCTTT. It translates to CAISVGPSSEAFF.

This clonotype was seen ten or more times. The genes are TRBV12-3 or TRBV12-4 and TRBJ2-7, with a possible D match to TRBD1 (5 bases). This CDR3 comprises 13 residues. V was trimmed by 4 bases and J by 3 bases, leaving 10 bases between them. This CDR3 reads CASSSNQGYEQYF. CDR3 coding DNA: TGTGCCAGCAGTTCGAACCAGGGCTACGAGCAGTACTTC.

This clonotype showed up many times. The J gene is TRBJ2-2, the V gene TRBV2; 7 bases match TRBD2. Losses at the gene ends were 10 bases for V and 4 bases for J; bases not matched to a gene: 9. The CDR3 has 14 residues. Germline CDR1 is SNHLY and CDR2 is FYNNEI. The CDR3 nucleotides are TGTGCCATCACCATGCGGGGGTCCACCGGGGAGCTGTTTTTT. Translated, it gives CAITMRGSTGELFF.

Worth noting for this clonotype: Germline is not matched at one junction end, which may reflect a read error. The genes are TRBV7-3 and TRBJ1-5; a weak D match, TRBD1 (6 bases). CDR3 length: 15 amino acids. Germline-derived CDR1 and CDR2 are SGHTA and FQGTGA. The CDR3 protein is CASSARGAGNRPQHF. DNA of the CDR3: TGTGCCAGCAGTGCCAGGGGAGCCGGCAATCGGCCCCAGCATTTT.

This clonotype came up a few times. V gene TRBV20-1 combines with J gene TRBJ2-7; 9 bases match TRBD2. Germline CDR1 DFQATT, CDR2 SNEGSKA (reference sequence). After removal of 5 bases from V and 6 bases from J, the junction contained 8 bases not matched to a gene. The CDR3 is 13 residues long. CDR3 DNA sequence: TGCAGTGCTTTAGCGGGAGTGTCTATCGAGCAGTACTTC. Translation gives CSALAGVSIEQYF.

J is TRBJ1-2 and V is TRBV5-1, with unresolved D. Trimming removed 0 bases from V and 7 bases from J, with 13 bases in between. The CDR3 contains 14 residues. Germline V gene lookup returns CDR1 SGHRS and CDR2 YFSETQ. As DNA, the CDR3 is TGCGCCAGCAGCTTGGATACAGAAGGAGGTGGCTACACCTTC. This encodes CASSLDTEGGGYTF.

This clonotype was recorded only once. This rearrangement joins TRBV13 to TRBJ2-6; weak D call: TRBD2 (5 bases). The CDR3 has 14 amino acids. Trimming pared 5 bases from V and 8 bases from J, leaving 13 bases between. Germline CDR1 is PRHDT and CDR2 is FYEKMQ (reference sequence). CDR3 loop: CASSPPTGSNVLTF. Here the CDR3 DNA reads TGTGCCAGCAGCCCACCGACGGGATCCAACGTCCTGACTTTC.

V usage is TRBV11-2 and J usage is TRBJ2-2, with D possibly TRBD1 on 5 matching bases. Germline V gene sequence: CDR1 SGHAT, CDR2 FQNNGV. V lost 2 bases and J lost 3, with 10 bases in between. This CDR3 contains 15 residues. The CDR3 loop reads CASSLSTAYTGELFF. The CDR3 DNA sequence: TGTGCCAGCAGCTTATCGACAGCTTACACCGGGGAGCTGTTTTTT.

The rearrangement uses TRBV29-1 and TRBJ1-2, with a weak D call TRBD1 (5 bases). With 7 bases removed from V and 12 bases from J, the gap between germline ends came to 21 bases. CDR1 is SQVTM and CDR2 is ANQGSEA in the germline V gene. The CDR3 is made up of 12 amino acids. The CDR3 loop is CSAGTPGSGNTF. DNA of the CDR3: TGCAGCGCAGGGACTCCTGGCTCTGGAAACACCTTC.

This clonotype was recorded only once. The CDR3 protein is CASSPGAGINTEAFF. The CDR3 coding sequence is TGTGCCAGCAGCCCAGGGGCGGGGATCAACACTGAAGCTTTCTTT. The rearrangement uses TRBV7-2 and TRBJ1-1, with D possibly matching TRBD1 (6 bases). V gave up 5 bases and J gave up 2 bases, with 15 bases separating them. Germline V gene sequence: CDR1 SGHTA, CDR2 FQGNSA. This CDR3 has 15 residues.

CDR3 DNA: TGTGCCAGCAGCACACTGACAGGGGGAGTCCAAGACACCATATATTTT. Encoded protein: CASSTLTGGVQDTIYF. This chain links TRBV7-2 with TRBJ1-3; TRBD1 matches 9 bases. The ends lost 5 bases at V and 8 bases at J; junction bases unmatched: 13. Germline values: CDR1 SGHTA, CDR2 FQGNSA. This CDR3 spans 16 amino acids.

This clonotype was counted ten times or more. This chain joins TRBV2 and TRBJ1-6, with D hard to call. Per the germline V gene, CDR1 is SNHLY and CDR2 is FYNNEI. This CDR3 has 15 residues. V lost 6 bases, J lost 6 bases, and 15 bases lay in between. Written as DNA, the CDR3 is TGTGCCAGCAGGGGATGGGAGTCAGTTAATTCACCCCTCCACTTT. Residues: CASRGWESVNSPLHF.

The CDR3 region has the DNA TGCAGCGTTAGGCAGAGCTACACCGGGGAGGAGACCCAGTACTTC. It is translated as CSVRQSYTGEETQYF. V is TRBV29-1 and J is TRBJ2-5; D is perhaps TRBD2 (5 bases). V dropped 5 bases and J dropped 5 bases, with 21 bases sitting between them. This CDR3 has 15 residues. Germline CDR1 reads SQVTM; CDR2 reads ANQGSEA.

This chain uses TRBV25-1 with TRBJ2-2; D is unclear. V was trimmed by 7 bases and J by 2 bases, leaving 14 bases between them. The CDR3 has 15 residues. Per the germline V gene, CDR1 is MGHDK and CDR2 is SYGVNS. The CDR3 sequence is CASTPSGYNTGELFF. The CDR3 nucleotides are TGTGCCAGCACCCCGTCGGGTTACAACACCGGGGAGCTGTTTTTT.

This clonotype was counted at least ten times. This sequence joins TRBV15 and TRBJ2-7; 10 bases agree with TRBD2. Looked up from germline, CDR1 is LNHNV and CDR2 is YYDKDF (reference sequence). Trimming at V came to 0 bases and at J to 6 bases, leaving 11 bases not matched to a gene. The CDR3 sequence is 17 residues long. For the CDR3, the DNA is TGTGCCACCAGCAGAGACTACATAGCGGGAGGCGACGCCGAGCAGTACTTC. This sequence encodes CATSRDYIAGGDAEQYF.

The rearrangement joins TRBV11-2 to TRBJ1-2; no clear D. The CDR3 is 15 residues long. The V gene lost 8 bases and the J gene lost 0 bases, with 16 bases spanning the gap. Germline V gene data show CDR1 as SGHAT and CDR2 as FQNNGV. The CDR3 DNA reads as TGTGCCAGCGGCAACCTCCCGGTGGCTAACTATGGCTACACCTTC. Amino acids: CASGNLPVANYGYTF. Full variable domain (missing parts from reference TRBV11-2 and TRBJ1-2): EAGVAQSPRYKIIEKRQSVAFWCNPISGHATLYWYQQILGQGPKLLIQFQNNGVVDDSQLPKDRFSAERLKGVDSTLKIQPAKLEDSAVYLCASGNLPVANYGYTFGSGTRLTVV.

The CDR3 nucleotides read TGTGCCATCAGAGAAGGACGGTACAATTCACCCCTCCACTTT. Protein: CAIREGRYNSPLHF. The chain is built from TRBV10-3 and TRBJ1-6, with D unclear. With 6 bases removed from V and 7 bases from J, the gap between germline ends came to 13 bases. This CDR3 region has 14 residues. Germline CDR1 is ENHRY and CDR2 is SYGVKD.

This clonotype was picked up a small number of times. CDR3 bases: TGTGCCAGCAGCTTAGAGGCGACAGCCGGGGAGCTGTTTTTT. This encodes CASSLEATAGELFF. The gene calls are TRBV7-9 and TRBJ2-2; the D gene is possibly TRBD1 (5 bases). Germline V gene data show CDR1 as SEHNR and CDR2 as FQNEAQ (reference sequence). CDR3 length: 14 amino acids. V was shortened by 1 base and J by 6 bases, with 9 bases between the two germline ends.

This clonotype was observed many times. The chain has TRBV25-1 and TRBJ2-2; D is undetermined. Germline loops: CDR1 MGHDK, CDR2 SYGVNS. The CDR3 covers 12 residues. Deletions cut 7 bases from V and 1 base from J, with 4 bases between. CDR3 sequence: CASMLNTGELFF. The CDR3 bases are TGTGCCAGCATGTTGAACACCGGGGAGCTGTTTTTT.

This clonotype was counted ten times or more. J is TRBJ2-7 and V is TRBV20-1, with D perhaps given as TRBD1 or TRBD2 (5 bases each). Between the trimmed V and J ends, which lost 0 bases and 2 bases, there was a span of 14 bases. Germline lookup yields CDR1 DFQATT and CDR2 SNEGSKA (reference sequence). CDR3 length: 15 amino acids. CDR3 residues: CSARDVYGTPYEQYF. For the CDR3, the DNA is TGCAGTGCTAGAGATGTCTACGGGACGCCCTACGAGCAGTACTTC.

This clonotype was detected only a few times. The rearrangement uses TRBV5-1 and TRBJ2-2, with 7 bases matching TRBD1. The CDR3 contains 17 residues. Germline V CDR1 and CDR2: SGHRS, YFSETQ. V dropped 4 bases and J dropped 6; count of bases not matched to a gene: 15. The CDR3 DNA follows: TGCGCCAGCAGCCGACCACGACAGGGAGAGGGGTCCGGGGAGCTGTTTTTT. Residues: CASSRPRQGEGSGELFF. Looking up the rest from reference TRBV5-1 and TRBJ2-2 gives the full variable domain: KAGVTQTPRYLIKTRGQQVTLSCSPISGHRSVSWYQQTPGQGLQFLFEYFSETQRNKGNFPGRFSGRQFSNSRSEMNVSTLELGDSALYLCASSRPRQGEGSGELFFGEGSRLTVL.

This clonotype was seen just once. The rearrangement joins TRBV29-1 to TRBJ1-1; 9 nucleotides match TRBD1. The length of the CDR3 is 13 residues. Germline CDR1 SQVTM, CDR2 ANQGSEA. V trimming: 7 bases; J trimming: 3 bases; junction bases outside the gene matches: 6. CDR3 DNA sequence: TGCAGCGCACAGGGGGCACAGGACACTGAAGCTTTCTTT. Its protein is CSAQGAQDTEAFF.

The chain is built from TRBV29-1 and TRBJ2-3; TRBD2 matches 7 bases. The CDR3 is 14 residues long. Trimming removed 6 bases from V and 2 bases from J; junction bases left unmatched: 8. Germline V gene lookup returns CDR1 SQVTM and CDR2 ANQGSEA. CDR3 nucleotide sequence: TGCAGCGTCTTGACGGGGGGATCCACAGATACGCAGTATTTT. Protein product: CSVLTGGSTDTQYF.

This clonotype was counted ten times or more. The J gene is TRBJ2-5, the V gene TRBV6-1, with D perhaps assigned TRBD1 or TRBD2 (6 bases each). The CDR3 totals 14 residues. The V gene lost 5 bases and the J gene lost 4 bases, with 14 bases spanning the gap. Germline assignment: CDR1 MNHNS and CDR2 SASEGT. Here the CDR3 DNA reads TGTGCCAGCAGTCCGAGGGGGGATATAGAGACCCAGTACTTC. Residues: CASSPRGDIETQYF.

On this clonotype itself: A read error may account for a junction end that differs from germline. The rearrangement uses TRBV2 and TRBJ2-6; TRBD2 matches 9 bases. Per germline, CDR1 SNHLY and CDR2 FYNNEI. The CDR3 is made up of 14 amino acids. CDR3 sequence (DNA): TGTGCCAGCAGAGAGGATAGCGGGGGCAACGTCCTGACTTTC. Translation: CASREDSGGNVLTF.

This clonotype was detected many times. The chain employs TRBV6-6 and TRBJ1-4, with a weak D call TRBD1 (5 bases). The germline CDR1 and CDR2 sequences are MNHNY and SVGAGI (reference sequence). The CDR3 extends over 15 amino acids. The V and J ends lost 2 bases and 5 bases respectively, with 12 bases between them. The CDR3 coding sequence is TGTGCCAGCAGTTACCTTGGGACCAGCAATGAAAAACTGTTTTTT. This translates into CASSYLGTSNEKLFF.